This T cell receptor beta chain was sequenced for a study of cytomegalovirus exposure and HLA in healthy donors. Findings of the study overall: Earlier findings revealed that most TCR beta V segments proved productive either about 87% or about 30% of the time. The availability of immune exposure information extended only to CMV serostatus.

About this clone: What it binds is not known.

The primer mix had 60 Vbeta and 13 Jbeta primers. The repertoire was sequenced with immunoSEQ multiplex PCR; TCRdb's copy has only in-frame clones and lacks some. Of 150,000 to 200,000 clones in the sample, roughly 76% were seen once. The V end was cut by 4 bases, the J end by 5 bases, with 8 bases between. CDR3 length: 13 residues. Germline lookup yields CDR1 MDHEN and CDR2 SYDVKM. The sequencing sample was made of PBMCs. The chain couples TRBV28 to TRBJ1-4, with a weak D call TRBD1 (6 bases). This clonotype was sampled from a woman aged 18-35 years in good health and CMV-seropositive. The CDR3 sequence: CASSSTGNEKLFF. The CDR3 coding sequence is TGTGCCAGCAGTTCAACAGGGAATGAAAAACTGTTTTTT.